The clone carrying this TCR beta chain was counted between two and nine times. The antigen remains unidentified. The data belong to a study of response to subunit inactivated influenza vaccine. V lost 4 bases and J lost 0; bases outside the gene matches: 13. The germline V gene encodes CDR1 SGHAT and CDR2 FQNNGV. CDR3 size: 20 residues. TCRdb re-derived calls from the RT-PCR reads in MiXCR, one entry per CDR3 protein. The table includes roughly 700,000 distinct CDR3 sequences, roughly 14% detected once. Findings of the study overall: It was suggested by the authors that few new T cells are recruited by each seasonal influenza vaccination.

The gene calls are TRBV11-2 and TRBJ2-6, with 9 bases aligning to TRBD1. This receptor was obtained from a man between 45 and 60 years old who received an inactivated influenza vaccine. Sequencing was performed on PBMCs from blood, taken about 11 days after vaccination. In nucleotides, the CDR3 is TGTGCCAGCAGCTCATTTCGAACGGGACAGGGAAGCTCTGGGGCCAACGTCCTGACTTTC. This translates into CASSSFRTGQGSSGANVLTF.